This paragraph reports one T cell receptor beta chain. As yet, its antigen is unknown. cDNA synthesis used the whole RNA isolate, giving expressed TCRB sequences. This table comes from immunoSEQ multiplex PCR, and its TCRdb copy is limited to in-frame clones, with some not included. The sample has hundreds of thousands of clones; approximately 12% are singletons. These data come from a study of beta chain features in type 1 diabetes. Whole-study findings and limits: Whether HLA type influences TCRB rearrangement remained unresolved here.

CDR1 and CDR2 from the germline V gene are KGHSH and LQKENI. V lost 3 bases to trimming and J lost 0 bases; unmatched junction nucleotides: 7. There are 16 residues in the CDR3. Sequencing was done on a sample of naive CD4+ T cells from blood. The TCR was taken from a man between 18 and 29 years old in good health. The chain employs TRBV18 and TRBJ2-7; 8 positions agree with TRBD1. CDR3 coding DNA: TGTGCCAGCTCACCCTTGGGGACAGGCAACTCCTACGAGCAGTACTTC. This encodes CASSPLGTGNSYEQYF.